Shown below are 18 T cell receptor beta chains from a single sample sequenced in a study of blood T cell repertoires in COVID-19. Assay: immunoSEQ multiplex PCR; the TCRdb copy retains only in-frame clones and omits some. The table lists about 170,000 clones, just over 90% of them singletons. The sequenced sample was peripheral blood. The receptor set was obtained from a man aged 18 to 30 with COVID-19, enrolled during active disease.

This rearrangement joins TRBV18 to TRBJ1-1, with TRBD1 matching 7 bases. The CDR3 runs to 14 residues. Germline values: CDR1 KGHSH, CDR2 LQKENI. V lost 6 bases and J lost 4; bases outside the gene matches: 8. For the CDR3, the DNA is TGTGCCAGCTCCACAACAGGGGATACCACTGAAGCTTTCTTT. This sequence encodes CASSTTGDTTEAFF.

The rearrangement links TRBV7-9 to TRBJ1-1; 8 positions match TRBD1. Losses at the gene ends were 5 bases for V and 6 bases for J; bases not matched to a gene: 11. The CDR3 is 15 residues long. Germline CDR1 reads SEHNR; CDR2 reads FQNEAQ (reference sequence). CDR3 in DNA: TGTGCCAGCAGCGAAACAGGGGGGATAAGAGCTGAAGCTTTCTTT. As protein: CASSETGGIRAEAFF.

This clone was seen just once. This chain connects TRBV28 to TRBJ2-1; D gene ambiguous. With 1 base removed from V and 5 bases from J, the gap between germline ends came to 12 bases. Germline V gene lookup returns CDR1 MDHEN and CDR2 SYDVKM. CDR3 size: 15 residues. CDR3 in DNA: TGTGCCAGCAGTTTATACAGCCCCCAGGACAATGAGCAGTTCTTC. Translating it yields CASSLYSPQDNEQFF.

The chain carries TRBV24-1 and TRBJ1-2; D uncertain. The CDR3 has 13 amino acids. Germline CDR1 reads KGHDR; CDR2 reads SFDVKD. V was clipped by 4 bases and J by 3 bases, with 8 bases between them. The CDR3 loop reads CATSETRYYGYTF. In DNA, the CDR3 is TGTGCCACCAGTGAAACGCGGTACTATGGCTACACCTTC.

The table lists this clone with a count of one. The V call is TRBV3-1 (or the pseudogene TRBV3-2), the J call TRBJ1-6; D not resolved. The germline V gene encodes CDR1 LGHDT and CDR2 YNNKEL (reference sequence). Deletions cut 4 bases from V and 0 bases from J, with 7 bases between. The CDR3 runs to 15 residues. DNA for the CDR3: TGTGCCAGCAGCCCACTATCCTCCTATAATTCACCCCTCCACTTT. This sequence encodes CASSPLSSYNSPLHF.

V gene TRBV28 combines with J gene TRBJ1-2, with D tentatively TRBD1 (5 bases). The ends were cut back, 3 bases at V and 2 bases at J, with 10 bases in the middle. This CDR3 contains 14 residues. The germline gives CDR1 MDHEN, CDR2 SYDVKM. As DNA, the CDR3 is TGTGCCAGCAGTTTTAGGGGCGGCAACTATGGCTACACCTTC. Protein: CASSFRGGNYGYTF.

This chain links TRBV15 with TRBJ2-2; D is possibly TRBD1 (5 bases). The CDR3 sequence is 16 residues long. From germline, CDR1 is LNHNV and CDR2 YYDKDF (reference sequence). Trimming removed 0 bases at V and 7 bases at J, with 15 bases between. The DNA for the CDR3 is TGTGCCACCAGCAGAGATCCCAGGGTTCGGATCGGGGAGCTGTTTTTT. This encodes CATSRDPRVRIGELFF.

V gene TRBV30 combines with J gene TRBJ1-3, with TRBD1 as a possible D gene (5 bases). Trimming took 7 bases from V and 0 from J, leaving 22 bases between them. The germline V gene has CDR1 GTSNPN and CDR2 SVGIG (reference sequence). The CDR3 sequence is 17 residues long. CDR3 loop: CASDGRGPYFSGNTIYF. The CDR3, as DNA: TGTGCCTCCGACGGTAGGGGTCCTTACTTCTCTGGAAACACCATATATTTT.

The chain employs TRBV10-3 and TRBJ2-1; 8 bases line up with TRBD2. This CDR3 comprises 13 residues. Losses at the gene ends were 10 bases for V and 6 bases for J; bases not matched to a gene: 8. Germline CDR1 reads ENHRY; CDR2 reads SYGVKD. DNA for the CDR3: TGTGCCACCACAAGCACTAGCGGCAATGAGCAGTTCTTC. Translation: CATTSTSGNEQFF.

The chain joins TRBV7-3 to TRBJ2-1, with 10 bases aligning to TRBD1. CDR3 length: 15 residues. CDR1 SGHTA and CDR2 FQGTGA come from the germline V gene. Trimming cost V 3 bases and J 9 bases; bases outside gene matches: 8. The CDR3 region has the DNA TGTGCCAGCAGCTTGGGGACAGGGGCTCAGGGTGAGCAGTTCTTC. Translating gives CASSLGTGAQGEQFF.

The chain uses TRBV7-8 and TRBJ2-7; no firm D call. V was pared by 1 base and J by 0 bases, with 4 bases between. Germline V gene lookup returns CDR1 SGHVS and CDR2 FQNEAQ. This CDR3 spans 13 amino acids. For the CDR3, the DNA is TGTGCCAGCAGCTTAGGACTCTCCTACGAGCAGTACTTC. Its translation is CASSLGLSYEQYF.

This chain links TRBV6-5 with TRBJ2-7, with TRBD1 identical over 7 bases. V lost 6 bases and J lost 1; bases outside the gene matches: 3. In germline, CDR1 is MNHEY, CDR2 SVGAGI. The CDR3 runs 13 residues. CDR3 DNA: TGTGCCAGCAGAAGGACAGGATCCTACGAGCAGTACTTC. It encodes CASRRTGSYEQYF.

The genes are TRBV12-3 or TRBV12-4 and TRBJ2-2, with D perhaps TRBD2 (6 bases). V gave up 5 bases and J gave up 9 bases, with 13 bases separating them. The CDR3 spans 13 residues. The CDR3 DNA reads as TGTGCCAGCAGTCCAGGCGGGGTCAGGGAGCTGTTTTTT. Encoded protein: CASSPGGVRELFF.

The genes are TRBV21-1 and TRBJ1-3; the table assigns TRBD1, which was not confirmed against the DNA. TRBV21-1 is a pseudogene. The CDR3 runs to 18 residues. The CDR3 nucleotides read TGTGCCAGCAACCAGGGCCCGACAGCGACGAGCTCTGGAAACACCATATATTTT. Translating it yields CASNQGPTATSSGNTIYF.

This clone was seen only a few times. The chain couples TRBV28 to TRBJ2-7; D is undetermined. Trimming took 2 bases from V and 2 from J, leaving 13 bases between them. The CDR3 spans 15 residues. Germline CDR1 reads MDHEN; CDR2 reads SYDVKM. The CDR3 loop is CASSLVSSLTYEQYF. The CDR3, as DNA: TGTGCCAGCAGTTTAGTTAGCAGCCTTACCTACGAGCAGTACTTC. Full variable domain (outside the CDR3, taken from reference TRBV28 and TRBJ2-7): DVKVTQSSRYLVKRTGEKVFLECVQDMDHENMFWYRQDPGLGLRLIYFSYDVKMKEKGDIPEGYSVSREKKERFSLILESASTNQTSMYLCASSLVSSLTYEQYFGPGTRLTVT.

The J gene is TRBJ1-2, the V gene TRBV2; a weak D match, TRBD1 (5 bases). Germline assignment: CDR1 SNHLY and CDR2 FYNNEI. V lost 0 bases and J 8 bases, leaving 16 bases between the germline ends. There are 15 residues in the CDR3. This CDR3 reads CASSEAGVRTNGYTF. CDR3 nucleotides: TGTGCCAGCAGTGAAGCGGGGGTTAGGACTAACGGCTACACCTTC.

This rearrangement joins TRBV28 to TRBJ2-7; 11 positions match TRBD2. The CDR3 totals 15 residues. V gave up 4 bases and J gave up 3 bases; unmatched junction bases: 5. In germline, CDR1 is MDHEN, CDR2 SYDVKM. The CDR3 is CASSSLAGVGYEQYF. In DNA form, the CDR3 reads TGTGCCAGCAGTTCACTAGCGGGAGTCGGCTACGAGCAGTACTTC.

This chain uses TRBV28 with TRBJ1-5; 8 bases fit TRBD1. Germline V lookup: CDR1 MDHEN, CDR2 SYDVKM. The CDR3 is made up of 15 amino acids. The V gene end was trimmed by 6 bases and the J gene end by 5 bases; junction bases not matched to a gene: 9. CDR3 coding DNA: TGTGCCAGCAGCAACGGACAGGGCGACGATCAGCCCCAGCATTTT. Translation gives CASSNGQGDDQPQHF.